This T cell receptor beta chain was recovered during a study of blood T cell repertoires in COVID-19. Study background: The cDNA or gDNA used as material had been derived from T cells, B-cell-depleted T cells, or PBMCs.

The assay was immunoSEQ multiplex PCR, and TCRdb's table has in-frame clones only and misses some. The sample has more than 400,000 clones; around 90% are singletons. Enrolled through a virtual design, the participants were between roughly 18 and 89 years of age and came from about two dozen US areas. Cohorts were assigned according to the clinical history that participants reported. Germline CDR1 reads MNHGY; CDR2 reads SVAAGI. The CDR3 is made up of 17 amino acids. V was clipped by 6 bases and J by 4 bases, with 22 bases between them. The sequenced sample consisted of PBMCs or T cells enriched from blood (not recorded which). The receptor was isolated from a woman aged 18-30 years who had recovered from COVID-19. The genes are TRBV6-9 and TRBJ1-5; D is possibly TRBD1 (6 bases). Here the CDR3 DNA reads TGTGCCAGCAGCCACCAGAGGACAGTTCCCCCTAATCAGCCCCAGCATTTT. Translating it yields CASSHQRTVPPNQPQHF.